The 28 T cell receptor beta chains below come from one sample, sequenced in a study of OX40 agonist ivuxolimab in advanced cancers. The method was immunoSEQ multiplex PCR; TCRdb's version includes in-frame clones alone and lacks a portion of them. The sample carries roughly 58,000 clones, 93% recorded once. Sequenced here: CD4+ or CD8+ T cells sorted from blood, sampled in a trial of the OX40 agonist ivuxolimab. The receptors here all came from an adult with an advanced solid tumor such as melanoma, head and neck, liver or kidney cancer.

The chain combines TRBV5-6 with TRBJ2-1; D gene ambiguous. CDR1 is SGHDT, CDR2 YYEEEE, per germline. Trimming pared 1 base from V and 8 bases from J, leaving 7 bases between. The CDR3 extends over 12 amino acids. The DNA of the CDR3 is TGTGCCAGCAGCTTGAGTCTCGATGAGCAGTTCTTC. Translated: CASSLSLDEQFF.

In its sample, this clone is medium-sized. J is TRBJ1-2 and V is TRBV7-9; 7 positions match TRBD1. The CDR3 consists of 14 residues. Germline V CDR1 and CDR2: SEHNR, FQNEAQ (reference sequence). Unmatched junction bases numbered 2, after V lost 1 base and J lost 3 bases. The CDR3 sequence: CASSLGDSYYGYTF. The CDR3 DNA reads as TGTGCCAGCAGCTTAGGGGACAGCTACTATGGCTACACCTTC.

The CDR3: CASSRGQGWDYNEQFF. CDR3 DNA: TGTGCCAGCAGTCGGGGACAGGGGTGGGACTACAATGAGCAGTTCTTC. The genes are TRBV27 and TRBJ2-1; 10 bases are a match to TRBD1. With V trimmed by 5 bases and J by 3 bases, 7 bases remained unmatched. Germline V lookup: CDR1 MNHEY, CDR2 SMNVEV (reference sequence). This CDR3 is 16 amino acids long.

V and J are TRBV5-1 and TRBJ2-7, with D tentatively TRBD1 (6 bases). This CDR3 contains 13 residues. The V end lost 0 bases, the J end lost 3 bases, and 7 bases lay between the germline ends. Germline CDR1 reads SGHRS; CDR2 reads YFSETQ. CDR3 loop: CASSLVRGYEQYF. As DNA, the CDR3 is TGCGCCAGCAGCTTGGTCAGGGGCTACGAGCAGTACTTC.

V is TRBV30 and J is TRBJ2-1; possibly TRBD1 for D (6 bases). From germline, CDR1 is GTSNPN and CDR2 SVGIG (reference sequence). With 5 bases removed from V and 6 bases from J, the gap between germline ends came to 29 bases. This CDR3 spans 18 amino acids. CDR3 in amino acids: CAWGGPKGRRGKCNEQFF. In DNA form, the CDR3 reads TGTGCCTGGGGGGGCCCCAAGGGTCGGCGCGGAAAATGCAATGAGCAGTTCTTC.

The chain joins TRBV28 to TRBJ2-3, with D tentatively TRBD1 or TRBD2 (5 bases each). V gave up 2 bases and J gave up 6 bases, with 12 bases separating them. The length of the CDR3 is 14 residues. Germline CDR1 MDHEN, CDR2 SYDVKM. This CDR3 reads CASSLMGPGDTQYF. The CDR3 DNA follows: TGTGCCAGCAGTTTAATGGGACCCGGCGATACGCAGTATTTT.

This rearrangement joins TRBV2 to TRBJ1-2; D gene uncertain. The V end was cut by 3 bases, the J end by 7 bases, with 15 bases between. CDR3 length: 14 residues. CDR1 is SNHLY and CDR2 is FYNNEI in the germline V gene. The CDR3 coding sequence is TGTGCCAGCAGTGAGCTGATTGGGCCGCTTGGCTACACCTTC. This codes for CASSELIGPLGYTF.

The rearrangement links TRBV18 to TRBJ2-7; no definite D call. The germline V gene encodes CDR1 KGHSH and CDR2 LQKENI. This CDR3 has 13 amino acids. V was trimmed by 1 base and J by 2 bases, leaving 6 bases between them. CDR3 residues: CASSPLSTYEQYF. CDR3 DNA: TGTGCCAGCTCACCACTGAGCACCTACGAGCAGTACTTC.

V gene TRBV10-3 combines with J gene TRBJ1-5, with unresolved D. Germline CDR1 ENHRY, CDR2 SYGVKD. Trimming stripped 9 bases from V and 0 bases from J, with 12 bases between. The CDR3 sequence is 14 residues long. As DNA, the CDR3 is TGTGCCATTAAGGATCCGTCTAGCAATCAGCCCCAGCATTTT. Amino acids: CAIKDPSSNQPQHF.

The V gene is TRBV19, the J gene TRBJ1-2; D gene uncertain. The germline gives CDR1 LNHDA, CDR2 SQIVND (reference sequence). The CDR3 is 12 residues long. V lost 5 bases and J 7 bases, leaving 11 bases between the germline ends. The CDR3 sequence is CASSPAGGGYTF. DNA of the CDR3: TGTGCCAGTAGTCCCGCGGGAGGTGGCTACACCTTC.

The V and J genes are TRBV12-5 and TRBJ2-1; possibly TRBD2 for D (6 bases). The V gene's germline CDR1 is LGHNT and CDR2 FRNRAP. Trimming stripped 6 bases from V and 8 bases from J, with 23 bases between. The CDR3 is made up of 16 amino acids. The CDR3 is CASGLSGTPSGDEQFF. For the CDR3, the DNA is TGTGCTAGTGGCCTCTCCGGGACTCCTTCGGGCGATGAGCAGTTCTTC.

V and J are TRBV4-1 and TRBJ2-4; TRBD2 matches at 7 bases. CDR1 is MGHRA and CDR2 is YSYEKL in the germline V gene. This CDR3 has 20 residues. V was clipped by 2 bases and J by 3 bases; unmatched bases: 19. This CDR3 reads CASSQRFGTGGSFGKNIQYF. The DNA for the CDR3 is TGCGCCAGCAGCCAAAGATTTGGGACGGGGGGTTCTTTTGGCAAAAACATTCAGTACTTC.

This clone has a single count. The V gene is TRBV2, the J gene TRBJ2-7, with D possibly being TRBD1 (6 bases). Germline-derived CDR1 and CDR2 are SNHLY and FYNNEI. V lost 9 bases to trimming and J lost 4 bases, with 28 bases between them. The CDR3 covers 17 residues. CDR3 amino acids: CASSTSAGTGRVYEQYF. The DNA for the CDR3 is TGTGCCAGTAGTACTAGTGCTGGCACAGGGCGCGTTTACGAGCAGTACTTC. Full variable domain (rest looked up from reference TRBV2 and TRBJ2-7): EPEVTQTPSHQVTQMGQEVILRCVPISNHLYFYWYRQILGQKVEFLVSFYNNEISEKSEIFDDQFSVERPDGSNFTLKIRSTKLEDSAMYFCASSTSAGTGRVYEQYFGPGTRLTVT.

This chain links TRBV7-9 with TRBJ2-2; D is possibly TRBD1 or TRBD2 (5 bases each). Germline lookup yields CDR1 SEHNR and CDR2 FQNEAQ (reference sequence). The CDR3 is 15 residues long. The ends were cut back, 3 bases at V and 1 base at J, with 9 bases in the middle. As DNA, the CDR3 is TGTGCCAGCAGCTTTGGGACCGAGAACACCGGGGAGCTGTTTTTT. It translates to CASSFGTENTGELFF.

The rearrangement joins TRBV28 to TRBJ1-4; D gene uncertain. CDR3 length: 14 residues. Germline assignment: CDR1 MDHEN and CDR2 SYDVKM. V was trimmed by 3 bases and J by 8 bases, leaving 13 bases between them. The CDR3 bases are TGTGCCAGCAGTTTCATTAGGATTCGGGAAAAACTGTTTTTT. Protein sequence: CASSFIRIREKLFF.

The chain is built from TRBV5-6 and TRBJ2-7; D is perhaps TRBD2 (5 bases). The CDR3 contains 14 residues. Trimming pared 4 bases from V and 4 bases from J, leaving 15 bases between. Germline CDR1 reads SGHDT; CDR2 reads YYEEEE. The CDR3 protein is CASSPRAGEYEQYF. The CDR3 DNA reads as TGTGCCAGCAGCCCGAGGGCAGGAGAATACGAGCAGTACTTC.

The rearrangement uses TRBV7-9 and TRBJ2-5; 12 bases match TRBD2. Germline values: CDR1 SEHNR, CDR2 FQNEAQ (reference sequence). V lost 5 bases, J lost 4 bases, and 5 bases stayed unmatched. This CDR3 is 15 amino acids long. The CDR3 is CASSITGLAGETQYF. For the CDR3, the DNA is TGTGCCAGCAGCATAACGGGACTAGCGGGAGAGACCCAGTACTTC.

The chain combines TRBV7-6 with TRBJ2-3; D is perhaps TRBD2 (5 bases). Trimming took 4 bases from V and 1 from J, leaving 6 bases between them. Looked up from germline, CDR1 is SGHVS and CDR2 is FNYEAQ. The CDR3 covers 13 residues. The CDR3 spells CASSSRGTDTQYF. DNA for the CDR3: TGTGCCAGCAGCTCGAGGGGCACAGATACGCAGTATTTT.

J is TRBJ2-3 and V is TRBV9; 12 bases match TRBD2. Trimming at V came to 3 bases and at J to 0 bases, leaving 2 bases not matched to a gene. The germline CDR1 and CDR2 sequences are SGDLS and YYNGEE. The CDR3 has 16 amino acids. The CDR3 coding sequence is TGTGCCAGCAGCGGTCTAGCGGGAGGGAGCACAGATACGCAGTATTTT. It encodes CASSGLAGGSTDTQYF.

The J gene is TRBJ2-1, the V gene TRBV9; 10 nucleotides line up with TRBD2. Germline lookup yields CDR1 SGDLS and CDR2 YYNGEE. After removal of 0 bases from V and 5 bases from J, the junction contained 2 bases not matched to a gene. The CDR3 extends over 15 amino acids. The CDR3 spells CASSVGLAGHNEQFF. CDR3 sequence (DNA): TGTGCCAGCAGCGTAGGACTAGCGGGCCACAATGAGCAGTTCTTC.

The V call is TRBV6-5, the J call TRBJ2-2, with 12 nucleotides matching TRBD2. The CDR3 is 13 amino acids. Germline loops: CDR1 MNHEY, CDR2 SVGAGI. The J segment lost 13 bases and the V segment lost 6 bases, leaving 6 bases of the junction unmatched. CDR3 sequence: CASRWTSGTGLFF. CDR3 nucleotide sequence: TGTGCCAGCAGATGGACTAGCGGGACGGGGCTGTTTTTT.

The V gene is TRBV4-2, the J gene TRBJ1-2; no clear D gene. Per germline, CDR1 LGHNA and CDR2 YNFKEQ. The ends were cut back, 1 base at V and 5 bases at J, with 11 bases in the middle. CDR3 length equals 14 residues. DNA of the CDR3: TGTGCCAGCAGCCAAGCCGCGGGCGTGTATGGCTACACCTTC. Protein sequence: CASSQAAGVYGYTF.

J is TRBJ2-7 and V is TRBV9; the match to TRBD2 covers 12 bases. V shed 3 bases, J shed 0 bases, and the junction held 4 bases outside the gene matches. This CDR3 region has 16 residues. CDR1 and CDR2 from the germline V gene are SGDLS and YYNGEE. The CDR3 DNA is TGTGCCAGCAGCGGTCTAGCGGGAGGGCCCTCCTACGAGCAGTACTTC. This gives the protein CASSGLAGGPSYEQYF.

V is TRBV5-6 and J is TRBJ1-1, with D unclear. This CDR3 has 15 amino acids. Germline lookup yields CDR1 SGHDT and CDR2 YYEEEE. The ends were cut back, 4 bases at V and 3 bases at J, with 16 bases in the middle. CDR3 nucleotide sequence: TGTGCCAGCAGCCCTGGTTGGGGTCTAGACACTGAAGCTTTCTTT. This translates into CASSPGWGLDTEAFF.

The chain employs TRBV19 and TRBJ2-1; D might be TRBD1 or TRBD2, each matching 6 bases. From germline, CDR1 is LNHDA and CDR2 SQIVND (reference sequence). This CDR3 has 14 amino acids. Trimming stripped 6 bases from V and 8 bases from J, with 17 bases between. This CDR3 reads CASRLGWGAYEQFF. DNA for the CDR3: TGTGCCAGTAGATTGGGGTGGGGGGCCTATGAGCAGTTCTTC.

V usage is TRBV6-1 and J usage is TRBJ2-7, with 7 positions matching TRBD1. CDR3 length equals 13 residues. V shed 6 bases and J 4 bases; nucleotides not matched to a gene: 6. The germline gives CDR1 MNHNS, CDR2 SASEGT. The CDR3 DNA reads TGTGCCAGCAGCGGGACAGAAACTTACGAGCAGTACTTC. It codes for CASSGTETYEQYF.

The V call is TRBV19, the J call TRBJ1-2; 7 bases map to TRBD1. The CDR3 length is 12 residues. Germline V gene lookup returns CDR1 LNHDA and CDR2 SQIVND (reference sequence). J lost 4 bases, V lost 6 bases, and 2 bases had no gene match. The CDR3 is CASRRTGYGYTF. The CDR3 region has the DNA TGTGCCAGTAGGAGGACAGGCTATGGCTACACCTTC.

This sequence joins TRBV27 and TRBJ2-3; 7 positions match TRBD2. From germline, CDR1 is MNHEY and CDR2 SMNVEV (reference sequence). V lost 2 bases and J lost 3; bases outside the gene matches: 5. The CDR3 has 15 residues. The CDR3 DNA is TGTGCCAGCAGTTTAACGGGGAGGGGTACAGATACGCAGTATTTT. Its translation is CASSLTGRGTDTQYF.